The next 26 T cell receptor beta chains were all read from a single sample in a study of cytomegalovirus exposure and HLA in healthy donors. The PCR was carried out with 60 Vbeta primers and 13 Jbeta primers. Clones were sequenced by immunoSEQ multiplex PCR, and TCRdb holds only the in-frame ones, with some missing. The profile shows 150,000 or so clones, over 75% of them singletons. What was sequenced was PBMCs. The receptor set was obtained from a man aged 40-50 years in good health and CMV-seropositive.

This clone was counted a single time. The V and J genes are TRBV27 and TRBJ2-3; tentatively, D is TRBD2 (5 bases). Germline CDR1 reads MNHEY; CDR2 reads SMNVEV (reference sequence). The CDR3 has 18 amino acids. V was clipped by 6 bases and J by 1 base, with 23 bases between them. Here the CDR3 DNA reads TGTGCCAGCAGGTCAAAAAGCCTCCACGCGGAGGGCACAGATACGCAGTATTTT. This encodes CASRSKSLHAEGTDTQYF.

V and J are TRBV29-1 and TRBJ2-7, with a weak D call TRBD2 (5 bases). The CDR3 contains 13 residues. The V gene's germline CDR1 is SQVTM and CDR2 ANQGSEA. V was cut by 5 bases and J by 0 bases, with 11 bases left in between. The CDR3 DNA is TGCAGCGTTTCCGGGATGGTCTCCTACGAGCAGTACTTC. Protein product: CSVSGMVSYEQYF.

The rearrangement uses TRBV19 and TRBJ1-1, with TRBD1 matching over 9 bases. The ends lost 6 bases at V and 4 bases at J; junction bases unmatched: 6. The CDR3 length is 14 residues. Looked up from germline, CDR1 is LNHDA and CDR2 is SQIVND (reference sequence). CDR3 nucleotide sequence: TGTGCCAGTAGCAGGGACAGGGAGATCACTGAAGCTTTCTTT. Translation gives CASSRDREITEAFF.

This chain links TRBV5-1 with TRBJ2-5, with 9 bases matching TRBD2. Germline V CDR1 and CDR2: SGHRS, YFSETQ. The CDR3 spans 14 residues. J gave up 4 bases and V 2 bases, and 3 bases lay outside the gene matches. CDR3 DNA sequence: TGCGCCAGCAGCTTTAGCGGGAGCAGAGAGACCCAGTACTTC. This translates into CASSFSGSRETQYF.

The rearrangement links TRBV7-3 to TRBJ2-3; D is unresolved. CDR3 size: 16 residues. Trimming took off 0 bases at V and 3 bases at J, with 13 bases between the two ends. Per germline, CDR1 SGHTA and CDR2 FQGTGA. The chain's CDR3 is CASSLTGSYYTDTQYF. CDR3 nucleotide sequence: TGTGCCAGCAGCTTAACCGGTTCTTATTATACAGATACGCAGTATTTT. Supplemented by reference TRBV7-3 and TRBJ2-3, the full variable domain reads GAGVSQTPSNKVTEKGKYVELRCDPISGHTALYWYRQSLGQGPEFLIYFQGTGAADDSGLPNDRFFAVRPEGSVSTLKIQRTERGDSAVYLCASSLTGSYYTDTQYFGPGTRLTVL.

V usage is TRBV5-1 and J usage is TRBJ1-1, with 7 bases identical to TRBD1. Looked up from germline, CDR1 is SGHRS and CDR2 is YFSETQ. The CDR3 runs to 18 residues. Trimming removed 0 bases from V and 5 bases from J; junction bases left unmatched: 16. CDR3 coding DNA: TGCGCCAGCAGCTTGGGGCAGGGGGAAGGGCTTGTTATAACTGAAGCTTTCTTT. This translates into CASSLGQGEGLVITEAFF.

This chain links TRBV2 with TRBJ2-2; 8 bases align to TRBD2. Germline V CDR1 and CDR2: SNHLY, FYNNEI. CDR3 size: 15 residues. Trimming removed 6 bases from V and 4 bases from J; junction bases left unmatched: 7. The CDR3 bases are TGTGCCAGCAGCAAAAGCGGGAGTGGCACCGGGGAGCTGTTTTTT. Translation gives CASSKSGSGTGELFF.

Remarks on this clone: An end of the junction differs from the germline gene, which may be a read error. The V gene is TRBV19, the J gene TRBJ2-6; 12 bases map to TRBD1. CDR3 length equals 19 residues. Germline values: CDR1 LNHDA, CDR2 SQIVND (reference sequence). DNA of the CDR3: TGTGCCAGTAGTGCCGGGACAGGGGGCGTTGGGTCTGGGGCCAACGGCCTGACTTTC. Its protein product is CASSAGTGGVGSGANGLTF.

The chain uses TRBV11-3 and TRBJ1-1, with a possible D match to TRBD1 (5 bases). The CDR3 consists of 15 residues. Germline values: CDR1 SGHNT, CDR2 YENEEA. V lost 4 bases, J lost 0 bases, and 12 bases lay in between. Written as DNA, the CDR3 is TGTGCCAGCAGCTGGGCAGGGCACATGAACACTGAAGCTTTCTTT. This translates into CASSWAGHMNTEAFF.

V and J are TRBV28 and TRBJ2-3; TRBD2 agrees at 8 bases. V lost 5 bases to trimming and J lost 1 base; unmatched junction nucleotides: 2. Germline V gene lookup returns CDR1 MDHEN and CDR2 SYDVKM. The CDR3 has 14 amino acids. CDR3 coding DNA: TGTGCCAGCAGTCCGGGGGGGGGCACAGATACGCAGTATTTT. Protein product: CASSPGGGTDTQYF.

The chain has TRBV10-3 and TRBJ1-1; 10 bases are a match to TRBD1. Trimming removed 5 bases from V and 4 bases from J; junction bases left unmatched: 4. Germline V lookup: CDR1 ENHRY, CDR2 SYGVKD. This CDR3 comprises 14 residues. CDR3 amino acids: CAISRQGATTEAFF. As DNA, the CDR3 is TGTGCCATCAGTAGACAGGGGGCAACCACTGAAGCTTTCTTT.

The chain is built from TRBV6-5 and TRBJ2-7; D remains ambiguous. The CDR3 totals 16 residues. V lost 0 bases, J lost 0 bases, and 12 bases lay in between. Germline V lookup: CDR1 MNHEY, CDR2 SVGAGI. CDR3 in DNA: TGTGCCAGCAGTTACTCATTTGGGCTCACCTCCTACGAGCAGTACTTC. It specifies CASSYSFGLTSYEQYF.

CDR3 protein: CASSEGLAGTNEQFF. The CDR3 DNA sequence: TGTGCCAGCAGTGAGGGACTAGCGGGGACCAATGAGCAGTTCTTC. The rearrangement links TRBV27 to TRBJ2-1, with 13 bases that match TRBD2. CDR3 length: 15 amino acids. Germline V gene lookup returns CDR1 MNHEY and CDR2 SMNVEV (reference sequence). Trimming cost V 5 bases and J 6 bases; bases outside gene matches: 4.

The gene calls are TRBV6-1 and TRBJ1-1; 7 bases are a match to TRBD1. The CDR3 runs 14 residues. V trimming: 5 bases; J trimming: 0 bases; junction bases outside the gene matches: 3. The germline V gene has CDR1 MNHNS and CDR2 SASEGT. The CDR3 region has the DNA TGTGCCAGCAGTTCACAGGGGCTGAACACTGAAGCTTTCTTT. Translation gives CASSSQGLNTEAFF.

This chain uses TRBV5-1 with TRBJ1-3; TRBD1 aligns across 7 bases. The CDR3 totals 16 residues. CDR1 and CDR2 from the germline V gene are SGHRS and YFSETQ. The ends lost 4 bases at V and 2 bases at J; junction bases unmatched: 9. In nucleotides, the CDR3 is TGCGCCAGCAGCAGAGCTGGACAGGTGGCTGGAAACACCATATATTTT. Its translation is CASSRAGQVAGNTIYF. The full variable domain, with the rest looked up from reference TRBV5-1 and TRBJ1-3, is KAGVTQTPRYLIKTRGQQVTLSCSPISGHRSVSWYQQTPGQGLQFLFEYFSETQRNKGNFPGRFSGRQFSNSRSEMNVSTLELGDSALYLCASSRAGQVAGNTIYFGEGSWLTVV.

This clone was observed a few times. The chain joins TRBV2 to TRBJ2-1; TRBD1 might be the D (6 bases). Trimming cost V 5 bases and J 0 bases, with 20 bases left between them. CDR3 length: 18 residues. Germline CDR1 reads SNHLY; CDR2 reads FYNNEI. The CDR3 sequence is CASSPTGQSPSSYNEQFF. CDR3 nucleotide sequence: TGTGCCAGCAGTCCAACAGGACAGTCCCCGAGCTCCTACAATGAGCAGTTCTTC. Combining the CDR3 with reference TRBV2 and TRBJ2-1 gives the whole variable domain EPEVTQTPSHQVTQMGQEVILRCVPISNHLYFYWYRQILGQKVEFLVSFYNNEISEKSEIFDDQFSVERPDGSNFTLKIRSTKLEDSAMYFCASSPTGQSPSSYNEQFFGPGTRLTVL.

The V gene is TRBV28, the J gene TRBJ1-2, with D maybe TRBD1 (6 bases). Looked up from germline, CDR1 is MDHEN and CDR2 is SYDVKM. The CDR3 has 13 amino acids. Trimming removed 7 bases from V and 8 bases from J, with 17 bases in between. DNA of the CDR3: TGTGCCAGCACCCTGCGGGGGCAATACGGCTACACCTTC. Amino acid sequence: CASTLRGQYGYTF.

The J gene is TRBJ2-3, the V gene TRBV10-3; TRBD2 aligns across 10 bases. CDR3 size: 16 residues. The V segment lost 6 bases and the J segment 3 bases; nucleotides outside the gene matches: 9. Germline V gene sequence: CDR1 ENHRY, CDR2 SYGVKD. The CDR3 region has the DNA TGTGCCATCAGCGACCCACTAGCGGGAATGACAGATACGCAGTATTTT. Its protein is CAISDPLAGMTDTQYF.

This chain links TRBV27 with TRBJ2-3; 10 bases are a match to TRBD2. The ends lost 4 bases at V and 5 bases at J; junction bases unmatched: 3. The CDR3 totals 14 residues. Germline V CDR1 and CDR2: MNHEY, SMNVEV (reference sequence). Written as DNA, the CDR3 is TGTGCCAGCAGTTGGCTAGCGGGAGTAGATACGCAGTATTTT. Encoded protein: CASSWLAGVDTQYF.

This clone was observed a few times. The chain combines TRBV7-2 with TRBJ1-4; maybe TRBD1 (6 bases). CDR1 and CDR2 from the germline V gene are SGHTA and FQGNSA. The CDR3 loop spans 15 amino acids. V lost 6 bases, J lost 10 bases, and 21 bases lay in between. The CDR3: CASRQATGHLGKLFF. In DNA, the CDR3 is TGTGCCAGCAGGCAAGCTACAGGGCATCTGGGAAAACTGTTTTTT.

As DNA, the CDR3 is TGTGCCAGTAGTATCCTCCCTAGCGGGAGGGGAACCTACGAGCAGTACTTC. It is translated as CASSILPSGRGTYEQYF. The rearrangement links TRBV19 to TRBJ2-5, with 12 bases that match TRBD2. Matching the DNA end better, TRBJ2-7 makes the J call doubtful. The CDR3 extends over 17 amino acids. Germline lookup yields CDR1 LNHDA and CDR2 SQIVND (reference sequence).

In its sample, this clone was seen once. This rearrangement joins TRBV5-1 to TRBJ2-7; TRBD2 is a possible D gene (6 bases). V dropped 3 bases and J dropped 6 bases, with 10 bases sitting between them. The germline gives CDR1 SGHRS, CDR2 YFSETQ. The CDR3 is made up of 12 amino acids. The CDR3 protein is CASSSMGGEQYF. The DNA for the CDR3 is TGCGCCAGCAGCTCAATGGGGGGCGAGCAGTACTTC.

A single count supports this clone. The chain has TRBV2 and TRBJ2-7; D perhaps matches TRBD1 (6 bases). This CDR3 is 15 amino acids long. The ends were cut back, 3 bases at V and 2 bases at J, with 14 bases in the middle. Germline V gene sequence: CDR1 SNHLY, CDR2 FYNNEI. The CDR3, as DNA: TGTGCCAGCAGTGATGGCAGGGGAATAACCTACGAGCAGTACTTC. Translated, it gives CASSDGRGITYEQYF.

This chain connects TRBV29-1 to TRBJ2-1, with 8 bases aligning to TRBD1. Unmatched junction bases numbered 12, after V lost 8 bases and J lost 3 bases. Germline V CDR1 and CDR2: SQVTM, ANQGSEA. This CDR3 has 15 amino acids. CDR3 region: CSTQVPGQDYNEQFF. CDR3 sequence (DNA): TGCAGCACGCAAGTCCCGGGACAGGACTACAATGAGCAGTTCTTC.

This rearrangement joins TRBV28 to TRBJ2-1, with 9 bases matching TRBD2. CDR1 and CDR2 from the germline V gene are MDHEN and SYDVKM. The CDR3 consists of 18 residues. The J segment lost 1 base and the V segment lost 6 bases, leaving 13 bases of the junction unmatched. The CDR3: CASRGLYLAGASYNEQFF. The DNA for the CDR3 is TGTGCCAGCAGGGGACTCTATTTAGCGGGAGCATCCTACAATGAGCAGTTCTTC.

The chain employs TRBV2 and TRBJ2-7, with TRBD1 matching 7 bases. Per the germline V gene, CDR1 is SNHLY and CDR2 is FYNNEI. Unmatched junction bases numbered 10, after V lost 2 bases and J lost 3 bases. This CDR3 region has 16 residues. CDR3 amino acids: CASSELGQPWGYEQYF. The DNA of the CDR3 is TGTGCCAGCAGTGAATTGGGACAGCCTTGGGGCTACGAGCAGTACTTC. Full variable domain (rest looked up from reference TRBV2 and TRBJ2-7): EPEVTQTPSHQVTQMGQEVILRCVPISNHLYFYWYRQILGQKVEFLVSFYNNEISEKSEIFDDQFSVERPDGSNFTLKIRSTKLEDSAMYFCASSELGQPWGYEQYFGPGTRLTVT.